A single sample gave rise to the 31 T cell receptor beta chains below, sequenced in a study of blood T cell repertoires in COVID-19. TCRdb's copy holds only in-frame clones and misses some; the assay was immunoSEQ multiplex PCR. The sample lists roughly 45,000 clones; 86% were seen once. Specimen: peripheral blood. These receptors were obtained from a man aged 60-69 years with active COVID-19.

This clone was observed a single time. The chain joins TRBV6-5 to TRBJ2-3, with D possibly matching TRBD2 (5 bases). This CDR3 contains 13 residues. Germline loops: CDR1 MNHEY, CDR2 SVGAGI. Trimming took off 5 bases at V and 2 bases at J, with 8 bases between the two ends. This chain's CDR3 is CASSKRDTDTQYF. The CDR3 nucleotides read TGTGCCAGCAGTAAACGGGACACAGATACGCAGTATTTT.

Judged by abundance, this clone is medium-sized. This chain links TRBV29-1 with TRBJ2-7; D is perhaps TRBD2 (5 bases). Trimming took off 3 bases at V and 7 bases at J, with 13 bases between the two ends. The CDR3 totals 12 residues. Germline values: CDR1 SQVTM, CDR2 ANQGSEA. The CDR3: CSVDDGVWEQYF. The DNA of the CDR3 is TGCAGCGTTGATGACGGGGTTTGGGAGCAGTACTTC.

The chain employs TRBV7-8 and TRBJ1-2; weak D call: TRBD1 (6 bases). Trimming cost V 5 bases and J 2 bases, with 9 bases left between them. The CDR3 contains 13 residues. Germline V lookup: CDR1 SGHVS, CDR2 FQNEAQ. CDR3 in DNA: TGTGCCAGCAGCCCAGGACAGAACTATGGCTACACCTTC. This translates into CASSPGQNYGYTF.

V is TRBV7-2 and J is TRBJ2-2, with 14 nucleotides matching TRBD2. V dropped 2 bases and J dropped 5; count of bases not matched to a gene: 7. This CDR3 contains 18 residues. The V gene's germline CDR1 is SGHTA and CDR2 FQGNSA. This CDR3 is CASSLLGTSGSWTGELFF. Written as DNA, the CDR3 is TGTGCCAGCAGCTTATTGGGGACTAGCGGGAGTTGGACCGGGGAGCTGTTTTTT.

This chain links TRBV19 with TRBJ1-1, with D perhaps matching TRBD1 (6 bases). The length of the CDR3 is 12 residues. Germline assignment: CDR1 LNHDA and CDR2 SQIVND (reference sequence). V was shortened by 7 bases and J by 1 base, with 7 bases between the two germline ends. The CDR3 region has the DNA TGTGCCAGTATGACAGGGAACACTGAAGCTTTCTTT. Its protein product is CASMTGNTEAFF.

The chain employs TRBV7-9 and TRBJ2-4; D perhaps matches TRBD1 (6 bases). Deletions cut 5 bases from V and 0 bases from J, with 17 bases between. This CDR3 spans 17 amino acids. Germline assignment: CDR1 SEHNR and CDR2 FQNEAQ (reference sequence). CDR3 coding DNA: TGTGCCAGCAGCCACCCCCGGGACACGCTAGCCAAAAACATTCAGTACTTC. It yields the protein CASSHPRDTLAKNIQYF.

The rearrangement links TRBV2 to TRBJ2-7; maybe TRBD2 (5 bases). Germline V gene sequence: CDR1 SNHLY, CDR2 FYNNEI. The CDR3 extends over 15 amino acids. The V gene lost 6 bases and the J gene lost 0 bases, with 15 bases spanning the gap. CDR3 region: CASRVGRASSYEQYF. DNA for the CDR3: TGTGCCAGCAGAGTAGGGCGGGCCAGCTCCTACGAGCAGTACTTC.

The V gene is TRBV5-4, the J gene TRBJ1-2; D gene uncertain. The CDR3 sequence is 12 residues long. Germline CDR1 SGHNT, CDR2 YYREEE (reference sequence). V was pared by 0 bases and J by 8 bases, with 8 bases between. The CDR3 region has the DNA TGTGCCAGCAGCTTGGCGGGTCCGGGCTACACCTTC. Its protein is CASSLAGPGYTF.

This clone occurred a few times. This chain uses TRBV5-8 with TRBJ1-5; D uncertain. V lost 4 bases and J 4 bases, leaving 9 bases between the germline ends. Looked up from germline, CDR1 is SGHTS and CDR2 is YDEGEE. This CDR3 comprises 13 residues. The chain's CDR3 is CASSPGRNQPQHF. In DNA, the CDR3 is TGTGCCAGCAGCCCGGGGAGAAATCAGCCCCAGCATTTT.

The J gene is TRBJ2-1, the V gene TRBV9; 7 positions match TRBD1. The germline gives CDR1 SGDLS, CDR2 YYNGEE. This CDR3 is built from 15 residues. V lost 2 bases to trimming and J lost 2 bases; unmatched junction nucleotides: 4. CDR3 loop: CASSVGTEAYNEQFF. As DNA, the CDR3 is TGTGCCAGCAGCGTGGGGACAGAAGCCTACAATGAGCAGTTCTTC. The full variable domain, completed using reference TRBV9 and TRBJ2-1, is DSGVTQTPKHLITATGQRVTLRCSPRSGDLSVYWYQQSLDQGLQFLIQYYNGEERAKGNILERFSAQQFPDLHSELNLSSLELGDSALYFCASSVGTEAYNEQFFGPGTRLTVL.

The chain employs TRBV4-1 and TRBJ1-1; D may be TRBD1 (6 bases). Germline V gives CDR1 MGHRA, CDR2 YSYEKL. This CDR3 is built from 14 residues. V dropped 6 bases and J dropped 4 bases, with 15 bases sitting between them. The CDR3 spells CASRETGPSTEAFF. The CDR3 DNA sequence: TGCGCCAGCAGGGAGACAGGTCCGTCCACTGAAGCTTTCTTT.

V and J are TRBV18 and TRBJ2-7, with D possibly being TRBD2 (6 bases). With 3 bases removed from V and 0 bases from J, the gap between germline ends came to 12 bases. Germline CDR1 reads KGHSH; CDR2 reads LQKENI. CDR3 size: 15 residues. CDR3 region: CASSPARDFSYEQYF. The CDR3, as DNA: TGTGCCAGCTCACCCGCCCGGGACTTCTCCTACGAGCAGTACTTC.

This rearrangement joins TRBV9 to TRBJ2-5, with TRBD2 matching over 9 bases. This CDR3 spans 16 amino acids. Trimming took 2 bases from V and 2 from J; bases not matched to a gene: 7. Germline V lookup: CDR1 SGDLS, CDR2 YYNGEE. CDR3: CASSVRGAGGQETQYF. Here the CDR3 DNA reads TGTGCCAGCAGCGTGAGGGGAGCGGGGGGACAAGAGACCCAGTACTTC.

This CDR3 is CASSKPQETQYF. The CDR3 nucleotides read TGTGCCAGTAGTAAGCCCCAAGAGACCCAGTACTTC. The rearrangement joins TRBV19 to TRBJ2-5, with D hard to call. The CDR3 has 12 residues. V lost 4 bases and J 1 base, leaving 4 bases between the germline ends. Germline V lookup: CDR1 LNHDA, CDR2 SQIVND (reference sequence). Full variable domain (remainder filled in from reference TRBV19 and TRBJ2-5): DGGITQSPKYLFRKEGQNVTLSCEQNLNHDAMYWYRQDPGQGLRLIYYSQIVNDFQKGDIAEGYSVSREKKESFPLTVTSAQKNPTAFYLCASSKPQETQYFGPGTRLLVL.

The genes are TRBV11-2 and TRBJ2-3, with a weak D call TRBD2 (5 bases). V lost 7 bases and J lost 0, with 14 bases in between. CDR3 length equals 15 residues. From germline, CDR1 is SGHAT and CDR2 FQNNGV. The CDR3 DNA is TGTGCCAGCAAATCCCGGGATTCTAGCACAGATACGCAGTATTTT. It translates to CASKSRDSSTDTQYF.

V gene TRBV7-9 combines with J gene TRBJ2-7; 9 bases are a match to TRBD1. J gave up 6 bases and V 0 bases, and 15 bases lay outside the gene matches. In germline, CDR1 is SEHNR, CDR2 FQNEAQ (reference sequence). The CDR3 contains 18 residues. DNA for the CDR3: TGTGCCAGCAGCTTAGCCAGACTAGGACAGGGGATGTTGCTCGAGCAGTACTTC. Its protein product is CASSLARLGQGMLLEQYF.

V gene TRBV5-1 combines with J gene TRBJ2-7; 7 bases match TRBD2. CDR1 SGHRS and CDR2 YFSETQ come from the germline V gene. Trimming removed 4 bases from V and 5 bases from J; junction bases left unmatched: 9. The CDR3 covers 14 residues. DNA of the CDR3: TGCGCCAGCAGCCTCGGACTAGTTGGCGACGAGCAGTACTTC. Translating gives CASSLGLVGDEQYF. The whole variable domain, remainder taken from reference TRBV5-1 and TRBJ2-7, is KAGVTQTPRYLIKTRGQQVTLSCSPISGHRSVSWYQQTPGQGLQFLFEYFSETQRNKGNFPGRFSGRQFSNSRSEMNVSTLELGDSALYLCASSLGLVGDEQYFGPGTRLTVT.

This chain joins TRBV2 and TRBJ2-2; D is possibly TRBD1 (6 bases). Germline CDR1 reads SNHLY; CDR2 reads FYNNEI. Between the trimmed V and J ends, which lost 5 bases and 0 bases, there was a span of 13 bases. The CDR3 length is 16 residues. CDR3 bases: TGTGCCAGCAGTCGAGAGGGACAAACGAACACCGGGGAGCTGTTTTTT. Protein: CASSREGQTNTGELFF.

The chain joins TRBV7-3 to TRBJ1-2, with 7 bases identical to TRBD1. The CDR3 covers 14 residues. Germline-derived CDR1 and CDR2 are SGHTA and FQGTGA. The junction had 9 bases not matched to a gene; V was cut back by 5 bases and J by 6 bases. CDR3 nucleotides: TGTGCCAGCAGCCGTAGCCAGGGGACAGATGGCTACACCTTC. It translates to CASSRSQGTDGYTF. Full variable domain (remainder filled in from reference TRBV7-3 and TRBJ1-2): GAGVSQTPSNKVTEKGKYVELRCDPISGHTALYWYRQSLGQGPEFLIYFQGTGAADDSGLPNDRFFAVRPEGSVSTLKIQRTERGDSAVYLCASSRSQGTDGYTFGSGTRLTVV.

This CDR3 is CASSIGGAGTEAFF. CDR3 coding DNA: TGTGCCAGCAGCATAGGGGGCGCGGGGACTGAAGCTTTCTTT. The rearrangement links TRBV7-2 to TRBJ1-1; 7 bases align to TRBD1. Germline V gives CDR1 SGHTA, CDR2 FQGNSA. V trimming: 5 bases; J trimming: 5 bases; junction bases outside the gene matches: 8. The CDR3 is 14 residues long.

In its sample, this clone was seen once. The chain links TRBV25-1 to TRBJ2-7; TRBD1 matches at 10 bases. CDR1 and CDR2 (germline): MGHDK, SYGVNS. V was clipped by 6 bases and J by 5 bases; unmatched bases: 10. The CDR3 covers 15 residues. Here the CDR3 DNA reads TGTGCCAGCAGGGGGTTGGGACAGGGGATCCACGAGCAGTACTTC. It yields the protein CASRGLGQGIHEQYF.

V usage is TRBV3-1 (or the pseudogene TRBV3-2) and J usage is TRBJ2-3, with 9 bases lining up with TRBD2. Per germline, CDR1 LGHDT and CDR2 YNNKEL (reference sequence). Unmatched junction bases numbered 7, after V lost 4 bases and J lost 5 bases. CDR3 length equals 15 residues. This CDR3 reads CASSLAGDGRDTQYF. CDR3 nucleotides: TGTGCCAGCAGCCTAGCGGGAGACGGTAGAGATACGCAGTATTTT.

This chain connects TRBV9 to TRBJ1-6; D unclear. V dropped 0 bases and J dropped 7 bases, with 14 bases sitting between them. This CDR3 has 16 residues. Germline-derived CDR1 and CDR2 are SGDLS and YYNGEE. As DNA, the CDR3 is TGTGCCAGCAGCGTAGCTTCGGGGTGGGGAAATTCACCCCTCCACTTT. Its protein product is CASSVASGWGNSPLHF.

This chain joins TRBV6-5 and TRBJ1-6; 9 nucleotides agree with TRBD1. Per the germline V gene, CDR1 is MNHEY and CDR2 is SVGAGI. Trimming removed 5 bases from V and 9 bases from J; junction bases left unmatched: 5. This CDR3 spans 14 amino acids. The CDR3 sequence is CASSPGTGSSPLHF. The CDR3 nucleotides are TGTGCCAGCAGTCCCGGGACAGGGTCTTCACCCCTCCACTTT.

The chain employs TRBV7-9 and TRBJ2-7, with a possible D match to TRBD1 (6 bases). Trimming took 5 bases from V and 0 from J, leaving 17 bases between them. The CDR3 runs to 16 residues. Germline loops: CDR1 SEHNR, CDR2 FQNEAQ (reference sequence). The CDR3 protein is CASSASGVEYSYEQYF. CDR3 DNA sequence: TGTGCCAGCAGCGCCTCAGGGGTCGAGTACTCCTACGAGCAGTACTTC.

This clone has only a few counts. The V gene is TRBV19, the J gene TRBJ1-2, with D perhaps TRBD1 (6 bases). Germline CDR1 and CDR2: LNHDA and SQIVND (reference sequence). The V end lost 7 bases, the J end lost 7 bases, and 16 bases lay between the germline ends. CDR3 size: 13 residues. The CDR3 DNA is TGTGCCAGTAACGAGGACGTAGGGGGTGGCTACACCTTC. Its protein is CASNEDVGGGYTF.

The chain couples TRBV7-6 to TRBJ2-2; D perhaps matches TRBD1 (5 bases). With 0 bases removed from V and 7 bases from J, the gap between germline ends came to 12 bases. CDR1 and CDR2 from the germline V gene are SGHVS and FNYEAQ. The CDR3 length is 15 residues. The CDR3: CASSLAGRGDGELFF. The CDR3 DNA is TGTGCCAGCAGCTTAGCTGGTAGGGGCGACGGGGAGCTGTTTTTT.

The genes are TRBV27 and TRBJ2-5, with TRBD2 identical over 11 bases. The trim removed 3 bases at V and 4 bases at J, leaving 7 bases unmatched. Germline V gene data show CDR1 as MNHEY and CDR2 as SMNVEV (reference sequence). The CDR3 is 16 amino acids. Here the CDR3 DNA reads TGTGCCAGCAGTTTTCTTAGCGGGAGGGCCTTAGAGACCCAGTACTTC. Translation: CASSFLSGRALETQYF.

J is TRBJ2-3 and V is TRBV5-6; TRBD2 aligns across 10 bases. Germline values: CDR1 SGHDT, CDR2 YYEEEE. V was clipped by 4 bases and J by 5 bases; unmatched bases: 7. CDR3 length equals 15 residues. This CDR3 reads CASSRRTSGGDTQYF. DNA for the CDR3: TGTGCCAGCAGCAGGCGGACTAGCGGAGGAGATACGCAGTATTTT.

The CDR3 DNA is TGTGCCAGCAGTTTACGAGCCGTTTACGAGCAGTACTTC. It encodes CASSLRAVYEQYF. This chain connects TRBV28 to TRBJ2-7; D gene ambiguous. CDR3 length: 13 residues. Trimming stripped 2 bases from V and 4 bases from J, with 9 bases between. Germline V gene lookup returns CDR1 MDHEN and CDR2 SYDVKM.

The chain carries TRBV3-1 (or the pseudogene TRBV3-2) and TRBJ2-4, with D unresolved. V was cut by 0 bases and J by 0 bases, with 21 bases left in between. The CDR3 contains 20 residues. Germline values: CDR1 LGHDT, CDR2 YNNKEL (reference sequence). CDR3 nucleotide sequence: TGTGCCAGCAGCCAAGATTACCCCTCCGCAGCTAGTGTAGCCAAAAACATTCAGTACTTC. Translating it yields CASSQDYPSAASVAKNIQYF.